A selection of T cell receptor beta chains follows, all from one sample in a study of cytomegalovirus exposure and HLA in healthy donors. Only in-frame clones appear in the TCRdb table, and some are missing; sequencing was by immunoSEQ multiplex PCR. This table holds about 180,000 clones, approximately 80% found once. Sequencing input: PBMCs. The receptors were gathered from a male donor in good health and CMV-seronegative. The CDR3 runs from the conserved cysteine through the conserved F or W. The D gene is left open where the match is weak. The size of a clone is reported for some rows only, either as once, few or many, or as a class for expanded clones.

size	D	J	V	DNA	CDR3
once	TRBD1	TRBJ1-1	TRBV28	TGTGCCAGCAGTTTATTCGGGACAGGGGGACGGAACACTGAAGCTTTCTTT	CASSLFGTGGRNTEAFF
NA	TRBD2	TRBJ2-5	TRBV7-3	TGTGCCAGCAGCTCAACGGGGCGACGTCCTAGCGGCCGTGGGGAGACCCAGTACTTC	CASSSTGRRPSGRGETQYF
NA	NA	TRBJ2-7	TRBV29-1	TGCAGCGCCCTTGAGGTACGCGAGCAGTACTTC	CSALEVREQYF
NA	TRBD1	TRBJ2-1	TRBV4-2	TGTGCCAGCAGCCAAGGACAGGGGTTCAATGAGCAGTTCTTC	CASSQGQGFNEQFF
NA	NA	TRBJ2-7	TRBV19	TGTGCCAGTAGTGCGGGAACCGAAAGTCCAACGTACGAGCAGTACTTC	CASSAGTESPTYEQYF
few	NA	TRBJ2-3	TRBV4-1	TGCGCCAGCAGCCAAATCGGGGGGCCTGATACGCAGTATTTT	CASSQIGGPDTQYF
NA	NA	TRBJ1-3	TRBV6-5	TGTGCCAGCAGTTACACCAGGGGCACTGGAAACACCATATATTTT	CASSYTRGTGNTIYF
NA	NA	TRBJ2-5	TRBV19	TGTGCCAGTAGTATAGATCTATTTGGACTTTCCCAAGAGACCCAGTACTTC	CASSIDLFGLSQETQYF
NA	TRBD2	TRBJ2-1	TRBV11-2	TGTGCCAGCAGTTCCTCGGGAGGCCCGATTCAGTTCTTC	CASSSSGGPIQFF
NA	TRBD1	TRBJ2-1	TRBV18	TGTGCCAGCTCGGCGGGACAGGGATTCAATGAGCAGTTCTTC	CASSAGQGFNEQFF
NA	TRBD2	TRBJ2-1	TRBV11-2	TGTGCCAGCAGCTCCTTTACCGCGGGAGGGGGGAATGAGCAGTTCTTC	CASSSFTAGGGNEQFF
NA	NA	TRBJ2-7	TRBV18	TGTGCCAGCTCACCCGCGGTTCAGCGCTACGAGCAGTACTTC	CASSPAVQRYEQYF
NA	NA	TRBJ2-7	TRBV7-9	TGTGCCAGCAGCTTAGGACCATGGGGCGACGAGCAGTACTTC	CASSLGPWGDEQYF
NA	TRBD2	TRBJ2-1	TRBV9	TGTGCCAGCAGCCCCAAGAGGACTAGCGGGTACAATGAGCAGTTCTTC	CASSPKRTSGYNEQFF
NA	TRBD1	TRBJ1-4	TRBV6-5	TGTGCCAGCAGTCTCTATCCGGGACAGGATGAAAAACTGTTTTTT	CASSLYPGQDEKLFF
NA	TRBD1	TRBJ1-2	TRBV9	TGTGCCAGCAGCGTAGCCGTGACAGGGATAGATGGCTACACCTTC	CASSVAVTGIDGYTF
NA	NA	TRBJ1-3	TRBV28	TGTGCCAGCAGTTTTGACACATTCTCTGGAAACACCATATATTTT	CASSFDTFSGNTIYF
few	NA	TRBJ2-5	TRBV6-4	TGTGCCAGCAGCCCGAAGGGGGGGGAAGAGACCCAGTACTTC	CASSPKGGEETQYF
NA	NA	TRBJ1-1	TRBV29-1	TGCAGCGTTGGCCCAGGGCTGGACACTGAAGCTTTCTTT	CSVGPGLDTEAFF
NA	TRBD2	TRBJ2-5	TRBV15	TGTGCCACCAGCAGAGGAGCTTCAAGCGGGGTCCAAGAGACCCAGTACTTC	CATSRGASSGVQETQYF
NA	TRBD1	TRBJ2-7	TRBV28	TGTGCCAGCAGTACCCGGACAGGGCGGAGCTCCTACGAGCAGTACTTC	CASSTRTGRSSYEQYF
NA	NA	TRBJ2-7	TRBV30	TGTGCCTGGAGTAGGGGCGGCCGGGTCTACGAGCAGTACTTC	CAWSRGGRVYEQYF
NA	TRBD1	TRBJ2-7	TRBV27	TGTGCCAGCAGGCCTGGGGACAGTCCCTACGAGCAGTACTTC	CASRPGDSPYEQYF
once	NA	TRBJ2-1	TRBV7-6	TGTGCCAGCAGCACGAATCGGAATGAGCAGTTCTTC	CASSTNRNEQFF
NA	NA	TRBJ2-5	TRBV11-1	TGTGCCAGCAGCTCTAGGGTAGCTGGAGGGGAGACCCAGTACTTC	CASSSRVAGGETQYF
NA	TRBD2	TRBJ2-5	TRBV4-3	TGCGCCAGCAGCCACTCCGGGACTAGCGGGATTGGAGAGACCCAGTACTTC	CASSHSGTSGIGETQYF
NA	TRBD1	TRBJ2-1	TRBV4-1	TGCGCCAGCAGCCAAGGGGGACAGGGGGGGTCTTACAATGAGCAGTTCTTC	CASSQGGQGGSYNEQFF
few	NA	TRBJ2-7	TRBV5-1	TGCGCCAGCAGCTTGGAAGGACAGTTGTCCTACGAGCAGTACTTC	CASSLEGQLSYEQYF
NA	NA	TRBJ1-4	TRBV5-3	TGTGCCAGAAGCTTGAGTAATTCGCCTGAGGGCTATAATGAAAAACTGTTTTTT	CARSLSNSPEGYNEKLFF
once	TRBD2	TRBJ2-2	TRBV5-5	TGTGCCAGCAGCTTACTAGCGGGAGTGATCGGGGAGCTGTTTTTT	CASSLLAGVIGELFF
NA	TRBD1	TRBJ1-5	TRBV19	TGTGCCAGTAGTGCCTCGGGGACAGGCCAGACCCAGCATTTT	CASSASGTGQTQHF
few	NA	TRBJ2-5	TRBV30	TGTGCCTGGAGTGTGGGGCAGGGCCTTCAAGAGACCCAGTACTTC	CAWSVGQGLQETQYF
NA	NA	TRBJ2-2	TRBV2	TGTGCCAGCAGTGAAGTAGGTGGGGGGGCCACCGGGGAGCTGTTTTTT	CASSEVGGGATGELFF
NA	TRBD1	TRBJ2-1	TRBV7-9	TGTGCCAGCAGCTTAGGCGGGACAGGGGCCTACAATGAGCAGTTCTTC	CASSLGGTGAYNEQFF
NA	NA	TRBJ2-5	TRBV27	TGTGCCAGTATCCCCCGGGGTCAAGAGACCCAGTACTTC	CASIPRGQETQYF
once	NA	TRBJ1-1	TRBV19	TGTGCCAGTAGTATTTTCCGGGGGAACACTGAAGCTTTCTTT	CASSIFRGNTEAFF
NA	TRBD2	TRBJ2-3	TRBV27	TGTGCCAGCAGTTGGGGCACTAGCGGCAGCACAGATACGCAGTATTTT	CASSWGTSGSTDTQYF
NA	TRBD1	TRBJ1-4	TRBV4-2	TGTGCCAGCAGCCTAAAGGGGGACAGCCCAACTAATGAAAAACTGTTTTTT	CASSLKGDSPTNEKLFF
NA	TRBD1	TRBJ1-2	TRBV6-1	TGTGCCAGCAGTGACCGGACAGGGCGCCTCTATGGCTACACCTTC	CASSDRTGRLYGYTF
NA	TRBD1	TRBJ2-5	TRBV7-7	TGTGCTAGCAGTCGGGACAGGGGGGAGACCCAGTACTTC	CASSRDRGETQYF
NA	TRBD1	TRBJ1-2	TRBV29-1	TGCAGCGTTACAGTAGACAGGGGGCAGGATGGCTACACCTTC	CSVTVDRGQDGYTF
NA	TRBD1	TRBJ2-3	TRBV7-3	TGTGCCAGCAGCTCCCTAGGGACAGCGAACACAGATACGCAGTATTTT	CASSSLGTANTDTQYF
NA	TRBD2	TRBJ2-3	TRBV7-3	TGTGCCAGCAGCGCGTTAGCGGGAAGGGATACGCAGTATTTT	CASSALAGRDTQYF
NA	NA	TRBJ2-1	TRBV20-1	TGCAGTGCCTACTTTTACAATGAGCAGTTCTTC	CSAYFYNEQFF
NA	TRBD2	TRBJ2-3	TRBV18	TGTGCCAGCTCACCACGGGGGGGGATGAGCGCAGATACGCAGTATTTT	CASSPRGGMSADTQYF
NA	TRBD2	TRBJ2-7	TRBV6-1	TGTGCCAGCAGCCATAGCGGGAGTTCCCTCTACGAGCAGTACTTC	CASSHSGSSLYEQYF
NA	TRBD1	TRBJ2-7	TRBV28	TGTGCCAGCAGTTCCGGGACAGGGGTTCGAAGGGAGCAGTACTTC	CASSSGTGVRREQYF